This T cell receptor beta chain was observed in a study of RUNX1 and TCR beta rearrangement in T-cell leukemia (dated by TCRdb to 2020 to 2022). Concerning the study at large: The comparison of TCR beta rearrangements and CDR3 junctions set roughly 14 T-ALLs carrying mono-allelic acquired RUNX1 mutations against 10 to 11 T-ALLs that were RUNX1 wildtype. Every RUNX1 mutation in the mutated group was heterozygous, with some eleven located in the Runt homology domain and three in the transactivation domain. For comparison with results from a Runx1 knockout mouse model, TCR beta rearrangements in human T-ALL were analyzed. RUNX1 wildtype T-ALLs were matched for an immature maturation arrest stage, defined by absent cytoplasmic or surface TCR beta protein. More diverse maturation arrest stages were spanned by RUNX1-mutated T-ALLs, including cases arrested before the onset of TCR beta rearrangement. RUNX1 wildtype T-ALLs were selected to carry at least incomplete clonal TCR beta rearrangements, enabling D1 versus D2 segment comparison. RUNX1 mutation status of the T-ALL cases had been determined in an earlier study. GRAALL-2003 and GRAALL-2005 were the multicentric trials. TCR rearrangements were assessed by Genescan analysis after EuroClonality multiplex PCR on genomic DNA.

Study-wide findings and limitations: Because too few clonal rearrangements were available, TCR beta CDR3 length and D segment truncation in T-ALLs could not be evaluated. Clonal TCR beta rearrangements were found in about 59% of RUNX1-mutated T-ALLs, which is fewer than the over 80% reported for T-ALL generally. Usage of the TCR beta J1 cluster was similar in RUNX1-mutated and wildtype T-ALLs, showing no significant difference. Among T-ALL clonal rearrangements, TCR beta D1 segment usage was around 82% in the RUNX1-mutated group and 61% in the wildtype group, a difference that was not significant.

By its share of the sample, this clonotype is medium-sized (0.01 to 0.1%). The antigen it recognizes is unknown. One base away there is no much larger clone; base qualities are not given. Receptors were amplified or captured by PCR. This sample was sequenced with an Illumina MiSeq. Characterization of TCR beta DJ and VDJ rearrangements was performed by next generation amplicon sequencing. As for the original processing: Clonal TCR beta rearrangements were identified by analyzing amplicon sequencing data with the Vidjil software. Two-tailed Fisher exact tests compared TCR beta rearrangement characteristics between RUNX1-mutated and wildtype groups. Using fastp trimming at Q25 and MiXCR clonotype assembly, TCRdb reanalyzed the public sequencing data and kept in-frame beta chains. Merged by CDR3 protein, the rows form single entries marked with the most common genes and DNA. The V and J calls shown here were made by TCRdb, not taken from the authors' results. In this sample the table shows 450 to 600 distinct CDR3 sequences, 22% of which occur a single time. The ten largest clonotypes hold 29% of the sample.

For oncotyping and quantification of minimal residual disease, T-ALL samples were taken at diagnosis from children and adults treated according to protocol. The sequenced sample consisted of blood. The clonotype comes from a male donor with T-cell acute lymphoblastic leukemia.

The nucleotide sequence reads as follows: TGTGCCAGCAGAGAAACAGGGGACGGGAGGCCCCAGCATTTT. This sequence encodes CASRETGDGRPQHF. The receptor chain draws on TRBV6-2 or TRBV6-3 and TRBJ1-5, and TRBD1 matches 7 of the central bases. The germline V gene yields MNHEY for CDR1 and SVGEGT for CDR2. Measured from the cysteine to the phenylalanine, the CDR3 is 14 residues long. The kept DNA is CDR3 alone, 42 bases in frame from the first base. Trimming removed 6 bases from V and 9 bases from J; the gene matches leave 11 bases unexplained.